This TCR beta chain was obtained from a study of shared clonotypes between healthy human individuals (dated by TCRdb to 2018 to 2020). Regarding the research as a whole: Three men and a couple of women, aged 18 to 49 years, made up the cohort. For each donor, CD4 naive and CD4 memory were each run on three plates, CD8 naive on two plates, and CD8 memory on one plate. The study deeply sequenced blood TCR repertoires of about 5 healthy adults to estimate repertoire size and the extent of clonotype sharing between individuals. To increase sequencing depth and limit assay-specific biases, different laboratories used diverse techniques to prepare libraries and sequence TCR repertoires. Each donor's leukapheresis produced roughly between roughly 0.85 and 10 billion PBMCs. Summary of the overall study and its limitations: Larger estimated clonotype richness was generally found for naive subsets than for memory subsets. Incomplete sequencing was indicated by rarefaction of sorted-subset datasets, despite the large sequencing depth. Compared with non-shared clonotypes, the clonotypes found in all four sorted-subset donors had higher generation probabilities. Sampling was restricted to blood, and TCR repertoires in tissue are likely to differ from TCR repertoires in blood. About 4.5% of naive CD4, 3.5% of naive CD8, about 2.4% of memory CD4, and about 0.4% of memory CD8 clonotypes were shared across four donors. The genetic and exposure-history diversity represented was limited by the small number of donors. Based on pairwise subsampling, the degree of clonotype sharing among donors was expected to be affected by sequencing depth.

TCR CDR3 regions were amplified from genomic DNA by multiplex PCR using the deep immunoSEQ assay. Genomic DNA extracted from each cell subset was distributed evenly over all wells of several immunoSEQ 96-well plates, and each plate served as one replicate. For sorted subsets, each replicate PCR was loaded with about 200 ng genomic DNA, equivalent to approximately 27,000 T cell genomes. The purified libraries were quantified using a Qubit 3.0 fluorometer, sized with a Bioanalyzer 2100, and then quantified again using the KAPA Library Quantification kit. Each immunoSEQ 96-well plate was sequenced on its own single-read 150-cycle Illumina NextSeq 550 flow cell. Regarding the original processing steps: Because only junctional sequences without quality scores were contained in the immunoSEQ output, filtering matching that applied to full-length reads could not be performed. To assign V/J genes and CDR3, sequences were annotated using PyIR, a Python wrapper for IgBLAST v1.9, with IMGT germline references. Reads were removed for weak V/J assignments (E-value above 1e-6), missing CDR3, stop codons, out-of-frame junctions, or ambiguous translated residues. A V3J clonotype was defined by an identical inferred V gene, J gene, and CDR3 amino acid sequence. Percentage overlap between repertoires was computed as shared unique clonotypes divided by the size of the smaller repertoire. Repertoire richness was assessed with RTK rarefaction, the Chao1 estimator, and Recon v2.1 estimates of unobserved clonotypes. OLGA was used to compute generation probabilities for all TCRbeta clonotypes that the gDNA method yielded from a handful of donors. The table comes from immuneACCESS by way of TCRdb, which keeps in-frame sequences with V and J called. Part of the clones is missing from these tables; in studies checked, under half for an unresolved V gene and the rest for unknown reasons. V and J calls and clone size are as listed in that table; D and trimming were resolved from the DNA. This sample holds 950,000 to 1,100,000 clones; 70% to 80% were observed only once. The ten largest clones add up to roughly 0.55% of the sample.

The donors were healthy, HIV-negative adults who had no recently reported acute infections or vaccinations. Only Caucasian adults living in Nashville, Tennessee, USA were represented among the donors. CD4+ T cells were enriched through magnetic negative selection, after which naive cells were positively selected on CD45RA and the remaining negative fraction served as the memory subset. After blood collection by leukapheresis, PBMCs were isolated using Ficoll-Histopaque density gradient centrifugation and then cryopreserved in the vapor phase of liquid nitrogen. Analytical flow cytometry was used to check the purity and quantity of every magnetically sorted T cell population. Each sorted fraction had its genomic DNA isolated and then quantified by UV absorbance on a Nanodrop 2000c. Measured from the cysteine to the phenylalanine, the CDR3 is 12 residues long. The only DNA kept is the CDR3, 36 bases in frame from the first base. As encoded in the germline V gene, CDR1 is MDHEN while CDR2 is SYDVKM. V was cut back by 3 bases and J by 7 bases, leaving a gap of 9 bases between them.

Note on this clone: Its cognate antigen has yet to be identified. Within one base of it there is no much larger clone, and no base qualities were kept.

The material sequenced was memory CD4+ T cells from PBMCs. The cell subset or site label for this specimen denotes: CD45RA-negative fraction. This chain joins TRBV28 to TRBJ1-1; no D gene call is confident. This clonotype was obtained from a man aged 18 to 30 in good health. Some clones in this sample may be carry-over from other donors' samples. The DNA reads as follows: TGTGCCAGCAGTTTTTCGGCCTATGAAGCTTTCTTT. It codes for CASSFSAYEAFF. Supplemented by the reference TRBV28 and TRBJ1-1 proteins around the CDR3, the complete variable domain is DVKVTQSSRYLVKRTGEKVFLECVQDMDHENMFWYRQDPGLGLRLIYFSYDVKMKEKGDIPEGYSVSREKKERFSLILESASTNQTSMYLCASSFSAYEAFFGQGTRLTVV.